This TCR beta chain was found in a study of response to subunit inactivated influenza vaccine. The study's findings and limits: That few new T cells are recruited by each seasonal influenza vaccination was the authors' suggestion.

TCRdb used MiXCR to reprocess the RT-PCR reads, holding one entry per CDR3 protein. The data contain fewer than 400,000 distinct CDR3 sequences, 21% of them singletons. Germline V lookup: CDR1 SGHRS, CDR2 YFSETQ. V shed 1 base and J shed 7 bases, with 14 bases lying between them. The CDR3 contains 15 residues. On this clonotype itself: Antigen unknown.

The receptor comes from a man between 50 and 75 years old who received an inactivated influenza vaccine. The sequenced sample was PBMCs from blood, obtained 21 months after vaccination. This rearrangement joins TRBV5-1 to TRBJ1-4, with a possible D match to TRBD1 (5 bases). The CDR3 is CASSLRRDGSEKLFF. CDR3 bases: TGCGCCAGCAGCTTGCGGAGGGACGGATCTGAAAAACTGTTTTTT.